This T cell receptor beta chain emerged from a study of cytomegalovirus exposure and HLA in healthy donors. Comment on this clone: The antigen is unknown.

The PCR had 60 Vbeta and 13 Jbeta primers. In the original workflow: Some 10 million of the 60 million to 80 million unique TCR beta chains counted in a later analysis were shared. Data came from immunoSEQ multiplex PCR; TCRdb stores just in-frame clones and leaves some out. V and J calls and clone size are as listed in that table; D and trimming were resolved from the DNA. The repertoire has roughly 130,000 clones, 55% to 75% of them found once; the top ten carry roughly 1.6%. Findings and limits, study-wide: Rarity marked most TCR sequences, yet some public TCRs occurred in many donors.

Deletions cut 0 bases from V and 0 bases from J, with 10 bases between. Germline CDR1 is SGHDT and CDR2 is YYEEEE. The CDR3 has 16 residues. This receptor was identified in a man aged 25 to 45 in good health and CMV-seropositive. The source material was PBMCs. The chain employs TRBV5-6 and TRBJ1-3; D gene uncertain. CDR3 protein: CASSLARRNSGNTIYF. The CDR3 DNA is TGTGCCAGCAGCTTGGCTAGGAGAAACTCTGGAAACACCATATATTTT. Variable domain in full (rest from reference TRBV5-6 and TRBJ1-3): DAGVTQSPTHLIKTRGQQVTLRCSPKSGHDTVSWYQQALGQGPQFIFQYYEEEERQRGNFPDRFSGHQFPNYSSELNVNALLLGDSALYLCASSLARRNSGNTIYFGEGSWLTVV.